A single T cell receptor beta chain is shown here with its context. Its antigen is not known. TCRdb's copy holds only in-frame clones and misses some; the assay was immunoSEQ multiplex PCR. The data contain about 350,000 clones, around 92% of them singletons. These data are taken from a study of Ad26.COV2.S vaccination and SARS-CoV-2 variants. Study outcomes and limitations: There was reportedly substantial breadth in spike-specific CD8+ and CD4+ T cell responses after vaccination.

The TCR was taken from a human donor who had recovered from COVID-19. Sequences were derived from peripheral blood, sampled after recovery from COVID-19.

The CDR3: CASSSLSGGYNSPLHF. As DNA, the CDR3 is TGTGCCAGCAGCTCCTTGTCTGGGGGCTATAATTCACCCCTCCACTTT. The chain couples TRBV7-8 to TRBJ1-6; a possible D gene is TRBD1 (5 bases). The length of the CDR3 is 16 residues. Trimming shortened V by 4 bases and J by 3 bases, and 13 bases separated the two germline ends. CDR1 and CDR2 (germline): SGHVS, FQNEAQ.